The present TCR beta chain was sequenced within a study of T cell changes during pregnancy in multiple sclerosis. Profiled with immunoSEQ multiplex PCR; TCRdb holds only in-frame clones, not every one. The sample yields over 50,000 clones, about nine tenths seen once. The source is a female donor in good health, enrolled as a control in a pregnancy study. Here the sequenced sample was peripheral blood, taken in the first trimester of pregnancy.

This CDR3 reads CSARDNEQYF. CDR3 DNA: TGCAGTGCTAGAGACAATGAGCAGTACTTC. The V gene is TRBV20-1, the J gene TRBJ2-7; D remains ambiguous. The CDR3 totals 10 residues. V was shortened by 0 bases and J by 7 bases, with 4 bases between the two germline ends. Germline values: CDR1 DFQATT, CDR2 SNEGSKA (reference sequence).